This entry concerns a single TCR beta chain. The sample comes from a study of control samples from healthy donors and cancer patients. With V trimmed by 6 bases and J by 1 base, 4 bases remained unmatched. CDR1 is MNHEY, CDR2 SVGAGI, per germline. The CDR3 is 15 residues long. Produced via immunoSEQ multiplex PCR; TCRdb's table is partial and in-frame only. Among about 130,000 clones listed, almost 95% were seen once. The clonotype comes from an elderly man with head and neck cancer. Sequencing was done on a sample of PBMCs. V is TRBV6-5 and J is TRBJ2-3; 10 nucleotides line up with TRBD2. CDR3 sequence reads: CASRYLAGGTDTQYF. The CDR3 DNA reads TGTGCCAGCAGATACCTAGCGGGAGGCACAGATACGCAGTATTTT.